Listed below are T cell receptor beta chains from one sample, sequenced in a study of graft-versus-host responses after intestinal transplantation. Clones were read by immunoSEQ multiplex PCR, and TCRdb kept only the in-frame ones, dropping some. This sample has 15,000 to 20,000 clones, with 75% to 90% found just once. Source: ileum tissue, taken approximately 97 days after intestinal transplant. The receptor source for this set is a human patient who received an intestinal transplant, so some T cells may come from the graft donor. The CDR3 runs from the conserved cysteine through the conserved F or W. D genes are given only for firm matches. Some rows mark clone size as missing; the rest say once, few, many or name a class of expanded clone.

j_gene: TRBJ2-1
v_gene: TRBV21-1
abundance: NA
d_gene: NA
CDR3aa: CASSKRRREASYNEQFF
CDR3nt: TGTGCCAGCAGCAAACGGCGGCGGGAGGCTTCGTACAATGAGCAGTTCTTC

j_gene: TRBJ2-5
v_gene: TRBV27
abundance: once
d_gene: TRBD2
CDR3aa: CASSLYPGAGGEETQYF
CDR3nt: TGTGCCAGCAGTTTATATCCTGGAGCGGGAGGGGAAGAGACCCAGTACTTC

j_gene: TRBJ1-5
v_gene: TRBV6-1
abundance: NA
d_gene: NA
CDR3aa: CAISEEGQLKFNQPQHF
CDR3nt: TGTGCCATCAGTGAAGAAGGACAGCTTAAGTTCAATCAGCCCCAGCATTTT

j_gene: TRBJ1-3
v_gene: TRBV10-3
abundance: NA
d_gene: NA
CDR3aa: CAISEWGHNSFGNTIYF
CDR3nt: TGTGCCATCAGTGAGTGGGGCCACAATTCCTTCGGAAACACCATATATTTT

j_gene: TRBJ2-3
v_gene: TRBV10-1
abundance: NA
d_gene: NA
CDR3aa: CASSAVRDLSTDTQYF
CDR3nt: TGCGCCAGCAGTGCAGTCCGGGACCTAAGCACAGATACGCAGTATTTT

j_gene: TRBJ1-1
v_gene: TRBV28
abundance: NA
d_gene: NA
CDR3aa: CASSLCESNTEAFF
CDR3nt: TGTGCCAGCAGTTTATGTGAGTCGAACACTGAAGCTTTCTTT

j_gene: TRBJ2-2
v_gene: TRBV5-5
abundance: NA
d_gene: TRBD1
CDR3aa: CASSHRGGTGELFF
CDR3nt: TGTGCCAGCAGCCACAGGGGTGGCACCGGGGAGCTGTTTTTT

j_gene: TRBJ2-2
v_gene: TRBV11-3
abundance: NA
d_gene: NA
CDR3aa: CAGSLGSAGELFF
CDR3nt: TGTGCCGGCAGCTTAGGCTCGGCCGGGGAGCTGTTTTTT

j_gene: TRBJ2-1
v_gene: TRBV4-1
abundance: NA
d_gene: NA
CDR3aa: CASSQEEGYEQFF
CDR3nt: TGCGCCAGCAGCCAAGAAGAGGGCTATGAGCAGTTCTTC

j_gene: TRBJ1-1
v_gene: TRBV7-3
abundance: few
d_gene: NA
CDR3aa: CASSLTGARGNTEAFF
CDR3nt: TGTGCCAGCAGCTTAACGGGGGCTAGGGGAAACACTGAAGCTTTCTTT

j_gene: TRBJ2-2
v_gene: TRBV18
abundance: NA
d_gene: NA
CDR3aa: CASSPIRGTGELFF
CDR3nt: TGTGCCAGCTCACCGATTAGGGGCACCGGGGAGCTGTTTTTT

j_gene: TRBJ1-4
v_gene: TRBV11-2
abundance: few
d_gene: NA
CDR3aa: CASSLEGPVSEKLFF
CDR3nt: TGTGCCAGCAGCTTGGAGGGGCCCGTCTCTGAAAAACTGTTTTTT

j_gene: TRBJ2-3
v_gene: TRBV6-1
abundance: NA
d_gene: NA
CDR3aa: CASSDYFTDTQYF
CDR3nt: TGTGCCAGCAGTGACTACTTCACAGATACGCAGTATTTT

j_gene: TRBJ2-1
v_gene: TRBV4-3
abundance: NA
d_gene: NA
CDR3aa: CASSQVWAGPYNEQFF
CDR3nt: TGCGCCAGCAGCCAAGTGTGGGCGGGGCCTTACAATGAGCAGTTCTTC

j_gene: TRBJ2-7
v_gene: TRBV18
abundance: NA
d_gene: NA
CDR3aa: CASSPTRSYEQYF
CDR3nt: TGTGCCAGCTCCCCAACCCGTTCCTACGAGCAGTACTTC

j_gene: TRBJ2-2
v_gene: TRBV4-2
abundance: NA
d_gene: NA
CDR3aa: CASSQRPGELFF
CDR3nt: TGTGCCAGCAGCCAGCGTCCGGGGGAGCTGTTTTTT

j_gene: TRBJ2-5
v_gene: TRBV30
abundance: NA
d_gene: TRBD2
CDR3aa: CACSRGAQETQYF
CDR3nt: TGTGCCTGTTCGCGGGGGGCTCAAGAGACCCAGTACTTC

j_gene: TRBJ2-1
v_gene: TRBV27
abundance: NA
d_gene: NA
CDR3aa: CASTTGNNEQFF
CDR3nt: TGTGCCAGCACGACGGGGAACAATGAGCAGTTCTTC

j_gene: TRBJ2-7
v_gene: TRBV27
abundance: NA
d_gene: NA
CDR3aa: CASSLGGTFPREQYF
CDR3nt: TGTGCCAGCAGTTTAGGAGGGACTTTTCCTCGCGAGCAGTACTTC

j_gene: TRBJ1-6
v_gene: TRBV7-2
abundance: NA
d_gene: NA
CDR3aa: CASRPTGLGCRADSPLHF
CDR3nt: TGTGCCAGCAGACCGACCGGCCTAGGGTGCCGGGCGGATTCACCCCTCCACTTT

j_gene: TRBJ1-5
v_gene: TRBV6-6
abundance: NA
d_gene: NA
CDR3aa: CASSDDGPSQPQHF
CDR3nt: TGTGCCAGCAGTGACGACGGCCCCAGCCAGCCCCAGCATTTT

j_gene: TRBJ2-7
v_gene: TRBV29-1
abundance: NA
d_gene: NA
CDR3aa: CSVDRGGNEQYF
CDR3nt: TGCAGCGTTGATCGGGGAGGAAACGAGCAGTACTTC

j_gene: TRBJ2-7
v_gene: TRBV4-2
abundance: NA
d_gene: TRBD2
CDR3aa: CASSHERDGEQYF
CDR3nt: TGTGCCAGCAGCCATGAGCGGGACGGCGAGCAGTACTTC

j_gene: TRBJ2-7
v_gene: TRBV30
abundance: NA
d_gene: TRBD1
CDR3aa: CAWSRDRTYEQYF
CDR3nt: TGTGCCTGGAGTAGGGACAGAACCTACGAGCAGTACTTC

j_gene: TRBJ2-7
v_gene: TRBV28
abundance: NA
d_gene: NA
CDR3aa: CASSWVRGSGEQYF
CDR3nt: TGTGCCAGCAGTTGGGTCAGGGGATCCGGGGAGCAGTACTTC

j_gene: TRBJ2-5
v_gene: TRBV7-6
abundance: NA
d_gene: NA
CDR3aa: CASSLDRNQETQYF
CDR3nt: TGTGCCAGCAGCTTAGACAGAAACCAAGAGACCCAGTACTTC

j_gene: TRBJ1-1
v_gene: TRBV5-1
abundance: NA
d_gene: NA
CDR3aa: CANLGQGENTEAFF
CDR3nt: TGCGCCAACCTAGGACAAGGGGAGAACACTGAAGCTTTCTTT